These 11 T cell receptor beta chains were sequenced from one sample in a study of control samples from healthy donors and cancer patients. Generated by immunoSEQ multiplex PCR, the TCRdb table keeps only in-frame clones and is missing some. The profile shows some 67,000 clones, 87% of them singletons. Sequenced input: PBMCs. Source of these receptors: a woman between 50 and 59 years old with head and neck cancer.

The rearrangement joins TRBV19 to TRBJ1-1, with 7 positions matching TRBD1. Germline values: CDR1 LNHDA, CDR2 SQIVND (reference sequence). Germline trimming cut 6 bases from V and 1 base from J; bases unmatched to any gene: 2. This CDR3 has 13 residues. CDR3 sequence (DNA): TGTGCCAGTAGGACAGGGCGGAACACTGAAGCTTTCTTT. This sequence encodes CASRTGRNTEAFF.

Details on this clone: This sample includes further DNA sequences coding for the same CDR3. This CDR3 is CASSGGAGETQYF. CDR3 in DNA: TGTGCCTCTTCGGGTGGGGCGGGGGAGACCCAGTACTTC. The rearrangement uses TRBV2 and TRBJ2-5; tentative D call: TRBD2 (6 bases). The CDR3 loop spans 13 amino acids. The V and J ends lost 11 bases and 5 bases respectively, with 18 bases between them. Germline V gene lookup returns CDR1 SNHLY and CDR2 FYNNEI.

V usage is TRBV13 and J usage is TRBJ1-2, with TRBD1 matching over 7 bases. After removal of 5 bases from V and 0 bases from J, the junction contained 3 bases not matched to a gene. The CDR3 has 14 amino acids. Germline V gene lookup returns CDR1 PRHDT and CDR2 FYEKMQ (reference sequence). The CDR3 nucleotides read TGTGCCAGCAGCAGCGGGACAGCTAACTATGGCTACACCTTC. This sequence encodes CASSSGTANYGYTF.

This chain links TRBV2 with TRBJ1-5, with TRBD1 matching over 8 bases. In germline, CDR1 is SNHLY, CDR2 FYNNEI. J gave up 7 bases and V 6 bases, and 5 bases lay outside the gene matches. This CDR3 region has 13 residues. CDR3 in amino acids: CASRQGVQQPQHF. CDR3 in DNA: TGTGCCAGCAGACAGGGGGTCCAGCAGCCCCAGCATTTT.

The V call is TRBV4-3, the J call TRBJ2-2; D unresolved. V dropped 0 bases and J dropped 7 bases, with 9 bases sitting between them. Per the germline V gene, CDR1 is LGHNA and CDR2 is YSLEER. The CDR3 is made up of 14 amino acids. The CDR3 region has the DNA TGCGCCAGCAGCCAAGAATCAGGATACGGGGAGCTGTTTTTT. Translating it yields CASSQESGYGELFF.

The chain uses TRBV2 and TRBJ2-7, with TRBD2 identical over 7 bases. In germline, CDR1 is SNHLY, CDR2 FYNNEI. V shed 2 bases and J 1 base; nucleotides not matched to a gene: 2. This CDR3 is built from 14 residues. Here the CDR3 reads CASSEQGGSYEQYF. In DNA, the CDR3 is TGTGCCAGCAGTGAACAGGGAGGGTCCTACGAGCAGTACTTC.

The rearrangement joins TRBV4-1 to TRBJ1-5; D is unclear. Trimming took 0 bases from V and 4 from J, leaving 13 bases between them. Germline V CDR1 and CDR2: MGHRA, YSYEKL. This CDR3 has 16 residues. CDR3 DNA: TGCGCCAGCAGCCAAGATCCGGGTGGCAGGAATCAGCCCCAGCATTTT. This sequence encodes CASSQDPGGRNQPQHF.

The rearrangement uses TRBV28 and TRBJ2-5; TRBD2 matches at 7 bases. J was trimmed by 2 bases and V by 10 bases; bases with no gene match: 10. CDR1 is MDHEN, CDR2 SYDVKM, per germline. The CDR3 totals 14 residues. In DNA, the CDR3 is TGTGCCACCCGAGGTGGGGGGGTTCAAGAGACCCAGTACTTC. Amino acids: CATRGGGVQETQYF.

The chain has TRBV10-3 and TRBJ1-5; tentatively, D is TRBD1 (6 bases). Germline V gives CDR1 ENHRY, CDR2 SYGVKD. The germline V and J ends were trimmed by 10 bases and 1 base, with 14 bases remaining between them. The CDR3 sequence is 14 residues long. CDR3 nucleotide sequence: TGTGCCACCGTACAGGGCCTGAGCAATCAGCCCCAGCATTTT. This sequence encodes CATVQGLSNQPQHF.

V is TRBV6-8 and J is TRBJ2-2; tentatively, D is TRBD1 (7 bases). Per the germline V gene, CDR1 is MNHGY and CDR2 is SAAAGT. V lost 5 bases and J lost 6, with 16 bases in between. The CDR3 runs to 15 residues. The DNA of the CDR3 is TGTGCCAGCAGTCCCTCAGGGGGGCTGGCCGGGGAGCTGTTTTTT. This sequence encodes CASSPSGGLAGELFF.

This sequence joins TRBV19 and TRBJ2-1; the match to TRBD1 covers 9 bases. Germline V gene sequence: CDR1 LNHDA, CDR2 SQIVND (reference sequence). The J segment lost 7 bases and the V segment lost 5 bases, leaving 9 bases of the junction unmatched. The CDR3 has 15 residues. CDR3 amino acids: CASSRDPGTGNEQFF. CDR3 nucleotides: TGTGCCAGTAGTCGAGATCCCGGGACAGGGAATGAGCAGTTCTTC.